The 23 T cell receptor beta chains below were found in one sample sequenced in a study of cytotoxic CD8 clonotypes in ibrutinib-treated CLL. The protocol was immunoSEQ multiplex PCR, while the TCRdb copy is restricted to in-frame clones and leaves out a portion. The sample includes a few hundred thousand clones, roughly two thirds of them seen just once. Sequenced material: PBMCs, taken after 36 months of ibrutinib treatment. The source of these receptors is a human donor with chronic lymphocytic leukemia.

The chain combines TRBV6-5 with TRBJ2-5, with D possibly matching TRBD2 (6 bases). Germline CDR1 reads MNHEY; CDR2 reads SVGAGI. There are 15 residues in the CDR3. V shed 1 base and J shed 2 bases, with 11 bases lying between them. In nucleotides, the CDR3 is TGTGCCAGCAGTTACTTCCCGGACTATCAAGAGACCCAGTACTTC. Translation: CASSYFPDYQETQYF.

The CDR3 sequence: CASSFQFSQIGNTQYF. In nucleotides, the CDR3 is TGTGCCAGCAGCTTTCAGTTTTCACAGATCGGGAATACGCAGTATTTT. The genes are TRBV5-4 and TRBJ2-3; D is possibly TRBD2 (5 bases). Trimming took 2 bases from V and 7 from J, leaving 20 bases between them. The germline gives CDR1 SGHNT, CDR2 YYREEE (reference sequence). There are 16 residues in the CDR3.

This chain links TRBV29-1 with TRBJ2-3, with D perhaps matching TRBD2 (6 bases). The ends were cut back, 7 bases at V and 2 bases at J, with 22 bases in the middle. Germline V gives CDR1 SQVTM, CDR2 ANQGSEA. This CDR3 has 16 residues. CDR3 region: CSAFGVSREVTDTQYF. CDR3 bases: TGCAGCGCTTTCGGGGTTTCGAGGGAGGTCACAGATACGCAGTATTTT.

CDR3 sequence (DNA): TGTGCCAGCAGCTTAGAGTCAGGGAACACTGAAGCTTTCTTT. Translated, it gives CASSLESGNTEAFF. V usage is TRBV7-9 and J usage is TRBJ1-1; D gene uncertain. The V gene's germline CDR1 is SEHNR and CDR2 FQNEAQ (reference sequence). This CDR3 spans 14 amino acids. Trimming removed 1 base at V and 1 base at J, with 7 bases between.

The DNA of the CDR3 is TGTGCCAGCAGCCAGGGACTAGCGGGAATCCCTTACTACGAGCAGTACTTC. Its translation: CASSQGLAGIPYYEQYF. V is TRBV28 and J is TRBJ2-7, with TRBD2 identical over 13 bases. J gave up 3 bases and V 6 bases, and 11 bases lay outside the gene matches. CDR1 and CDR2 from the germline V gene are MDHEN and SYDVKM. The CDR3 consists of 17 residues. The full variable domain, its missing parts supplied by reference TRBV28 and TRBJ2-7, is DVKVTQSSRYLVKRTGEKVFLECVQDMDHENMFWYRQDPGLGLRLIYFSYDVKMKEKGDIPEGYSVSREKKERFSLILESASTNQTSMYLCASSQGLAGIPYYEQYFGPGTRLTVT.

In its sample, this clone was seen a few times. The V and J genes are TRBV19 and TRBJ1-6, with TRBD1 as a possible D gene (5 bases). The CDR3 consists of 16 residues. Germline V gene lookup returns CDR1 LNHDA and CDR2 SQIVND (reference sequence). V was shortened by 7 bases and J by 7 bases, with 20 bases between the two germline ends. Here the CDR3 reads CASTRDLGYGNSPLHF. The CDR3 DNA is TGTGCCAGTACCAGGGACTTAGGGTATGGAAATTCACCCCTCCACTTT. Using reference TRBV19 and TRBJ1-6 for the parts outside the CDR3, the full variable domain is DGGITQSPKYLFRKEGQNVTLSCEQNLNHDAMYWYRQDPGQGLRLIYYSQIVNDFQKGDIAEGYSVSREKKESFPLTVTSAQKNPTAFYLCASTRDLGYGNSPLHFGNGTRLTVT.

The chain is built from TRBV5-1 and TRBJ2-3; D may be TRBD2 (7 bases). The germline gives CDR1 SGHRS, CDR2 YFSETQ. With 1 base removed from V and 2 bases from J, the gap between germline ends came to 11 bases. The CDR3 covers 15 residues. This chain's CDR3 is CASSLIGGPTDTQYF. The CDR3 nucleotides read TGCGCCAGCAGCTTGATCGGGGGGCCCACAGATACGCAGTATTTT.

This clone showed up just once. The CDR3 DNA is TGTGCCAGCAGTGATACGGCAGGGCCGGACGGCTACACCTTC. Translated: CASSDTAGPDGYTF. The J gene is TRBJ1-2, the V gene TRBV25-1, with a possible D match to TRBD1 (5 bases). V was trimmed by 3 bases and J by 8 bases, leaving 16 bases between them. The germline gives CDR1 MGHDK, CDR2 SYGVNS. The CDR3 is made up of 14 amino acids.

This clone has a handful of counts. The chain carries TRBV6-1 and TRBJ1-2; TRBD1 matches 9 bases. The length of the CDR3 is 15 residues. The germline CDR1 and CDR2 sequences are MNHNS and SASEGT. The V and J ends lost 1 base and 3 bases, in that order; junction bases with no gene match: 3. The CDR3 spells CASSEGDRVYYGYTF. As DNA, the CDR3 is TGTGCCAGCAGTGAAGGGGACAGGGTTTACTATGGCTACACCTTC.

The gene calls are TRBV29-1 and TRBJ2-2; TRBD2 matches 8 bases. The CDR3 length is 14 residues. Germline lookup yields CDR1 SQVTM and CDR2 ANQGSEA. Trimming removed 3 bases from V and 3 bases from J; junction bases left unmatched: 3. The CDR3, as DNA: TGCAGCGTTGATGCGGGAGGTTACACCGGGGAGCTGTTTTTT. This sequence encodes CSVDAGGYTGELFF.

The J gene is TRBJ2-1, the V gene TRBV27, with 7 bases identical to TRBD2. From germline, CDR1 is MNHEY and CDR2 SMNVEV (reference sequence). This CDR3 is 17 amino acids long. J lost 2 bases, V lost 2 bases, and 9 bases had no gene match. The CDR3 nucleotides read TGTGCCAGCAGTTTACTGCCCCCGGGAGGCGCCTACAATGAGCAGTTCTTC. Translating it yields CASSLLPPGGAYNEQFF.

The V and J genes are TRBV20-1 and TRBJ2-7; no reliable D call. The germline CDR1 and CDR2 sequences are DFQATT and SNEGSKA (reference sequence). The CDR3 has 10 amino acids. Trimming took 5 bases from V and 5 from J, leaving 7 bases between them. The CDR3 DNA reads TGCAGTGCTGCCTTACACGAGCAGTACTTC. Residues: CSAALHEQYF.

The genes are TRBV5-1 and TRBJ2-1; D is perhaps TRBD2 (6 bases). Trimming took 6 bases from V and 6 from J, leaving 19 bases between them. CDR3 length: 15 amino acids. Germline V gene sequence: CDR1 SGHRS, CDR2 YFSETQ. The CDR3 loop is CASTPGLPPGNEQFF. CDR3 coding DNA: TGCGCCAGCACACCGGGACTCCCCCCCGGCAATGAGCAGTTCTTC.

This clone was found a few times. The V gene is TRBV29-1, the J gene TRBJ1-4; 9 bases match TRBD1. The CDR3 extends over 14 amino acids. V lost 6 bases, J lost 5 bases, and 7 bases stayed unmatched. Looked up from germline, CDR1 is SQVTM and CDR2 is ANQGSEA. CDR3 coding DNA: TGCAGCGTGGCTAGGACAGGGGAAAATGAAAAACTGTTTTTT. Amino acid sequence: CSVARTGENEKLFF.

The V gene is TRBV5-6, the J gene TRBJ2-2; 10 bases align to TRBD1. Germline CDR1 SGHDT, CDR2 YYEEEE. This CDR3 region has 17 residues. V trimming: 4 bases; J trimming: 3 bases; junction bases outside the gene matches: 9. CDR3 DNA: TGTGCCAGCAGCCCCAGACAGGGGGCCTCACACACCGGGGAGCTGTTTTTT. It is translated as CASSPRQGASHTGELFF.

The V gene is TRBV5-1, the J gene TRBJ2-3; possible D gene TRBD1, 6 bases. Deletions cut 0 bases from V and 0 bases from J, with 8 bases between. Germline V gives CDR1 SGHRS, CDR2 YFSETQ. The CDR3 extends over 15 amino acids. CDR3 sequence: CASSLGQASTDTQYF. As DNA, the CDR3 is TGCGCCAGCAGCTTGGGACAGGCAAGCACAGATACGCAGTATTTT. The full variable domain, with the rest looked up from reference TRBV5-1 and TRBJ2-3, is KAGVTQTPRYLIKTRGQQVTLSCSPISGHRSVSWYQQTPGQGLQFLFEYFSETQRNKGNFPGRFSGRQFSNSRSEMNVSTLELGDSALYLCASSLGQASTDTQYFGPGTRLTVL.

V gene TRBV4-1 combines with J gene TRBJ2-1; 8 bases are shared with TRBD1. The J segment lost 5 bases and the V segment lost 3 bases, leaving 9 bases of the junction unmatched. The length of the CDR3 is 16 residues. Germline V gives CDR1 MGHRA, CDR2 YSYEKL. CDR3 protein: CASSHLSGGLDNEQFF. Written as DNA, the CDR3 is TGCGCCAGCAGCCACCTTTCAGGGGGCCTCGACAATGAGCAGTTCTTC.

The CDR3 is CARYEQYF. Written as DNA, the CDR3 is TGTGCCAGATACGAGCAGTACTTC. The genes are TRBV25-1 and TRBJ2-7, with no clear D. The germline V gene encodes CDR1 MGHDK and CDR2 SYGVNS. V dropped 9 bases and J dropped 4 bases, with 1 base sitting between them. CDR3 length: 8 amino acids.

This chain connects TRBV5-1 to TRBJ1-6, with 8 bases fitting TRBD1. The J segment lost 5 bases and the V segment lost 3 bases, leaving 4 bases of the junction unmatched. This CDR3 is built from 15 residues. CDR1 SGHRS and CDR2 YFSETQ come from the germline V gene. CDR3 DNA: TGCGCCAGCAGCTCGCGGACAGGGAATAATTCACCCCTCCACTTT. This gives the protein CASSSRTGNNSPLHF.

The rearrangement joins TRBV11-2 to TRBJ2-7, with a possible D match to TRBD2 (5 bases). The CDR3 contains 16 residues. V lost 0 bases to trimming and J lost 0 bases, with 12 bases between them. Germline CDR1 and CDR2: SGHAT and FQNNGV. The CDR3 is CASSLDHRGSSYEQYF. The CDR3 DNA sequence: TGTGCCAGCAGCTTAGATCACCGGGGTAGCTCCTACGAGCAGTACTTC.

V gene TRBV10-3 combines with J gene TRBJ2-5, with 9 bases that match TRBD1. The germline CDR1 and CDR2 sequences are ENHRY and SYGVKD. The J segment lost 4 bases and the V segment lost 5 bases, leaving 2 bases of the junction unmatched. The CDR3 spans 13 residues. CDR3 nucleotide sequence: TGTGCCATCAGTCTGGACAGGGGAGAGACCCAGTACTTC. Amino acid sequence: CAISLDRGETQYF.

The V gene is TRBV29-1, the J gene TRBJ2-3, with D perhaps TRBD1 (6 bases). The CDR3 contains 18 residues. Germline loops: CDR1 SQVTM, CDR2 ANQGSEA. V lost 1 base to trimming and J lost 3 bases, with 23 bases between them. The CDR3 DNA sequence: TGCAGCGTTGAAGGTCTTAGGGCAGGGGAATCGTGGACAGATACGCAGTATTTT. This codes for CSVEGLRAGESWTDTQYF.

In this sample, this clone turned up a few times. This specimen includes other DNA sequences encoding the same CDR3. The CDR3 sequence is CASSSPYEQYF. The CDR3 DNA sequence: TGCGCCAGCAGCTCGCCCTACGAGCAGTACTTC. The chain combines TRBV5-1 with TRBJ2-7; unclear D gene. Germline V gene sequence: CDR1 SGHRS, CDR2 YFSETQ. Trimming pared 3 bases from V and 2 bases from J, leaving 3 bases between. This CDR3 is 11 amino acids long.